A few counts support the clone carrying this T cell receptor beta chain. Germline CDR1 and CDR2: SQVTM and ANQGSEA. After removal of 4 bases from V and 8 bases from J, the junction contained 7 bases not matched to a gene. CDR3 length: 13 residues. This record belongs to a study of T cells after yellow fever vaccination. TCRdb recomputed calls from the 5' RACE reads with MiXCR, one row per CDR3 protein. This sample has about 260,000 distinct CDR3 sequences, with over 10% found just once. The sample here was CD4+ T cells sorted from PBMCs, taken 45 days after the yellow fever booster vaccination. This sequence was found in a young man who received the YFV17D yellow fever vaccine. The chain uses TRBV29-1 and TRBJ2-1, with TRBD2 matching 8 bases. This CDR3 reads CSVVGTGGHEQFF. The CDR3 DNA reads TGCAGCGTTGTAGGCACGGGGGGGCATGAGCAGTTCTTC.